The present T cell receptor (beta chain) was sequenced within a study of blood T cells in healthy people across ages. For the study at large: About one barcoded beta molecule was captured per two T cells (by template switching). Broader study findings: Naive T cell percentage by flow cytometry tracked strongly with beta diversity.

This CDR3 is 17 amino acids long. The germline V gene has CDR1 LGHNA and CDR2 YNFKEQ. J lost 6 bases, V lost 0 bases, and 9 bases had no gene match. The extraction recovered at least 6 micrograms of total RNA per sample. This clonotype was seen many times. Its antigen is not identified. A J-beta primer mix and a sample-barcoded 5' primer were used in a second PCR of roughly 7 to 12 cycles. TCRdb re-derived calls from the 5' RACE reads in MiXCR, one entry per CDR3 protein. The table includes about 570,000 distinct CDR3 sequences, 25% to 30% detected once. The chain couples TRBV4-2 to TRBJ2-3; 10 bases are shared with TRBD2. The sequence came from an older woman in good health. Sequenced input: blood. CDR3 DNA sequence: TGTGCCAGCAGCCAAGAATTCGCTAGCGGGGGCGGTGATACGCAGTATTTT. This encodes CASSQEFASGGGDTQYF.